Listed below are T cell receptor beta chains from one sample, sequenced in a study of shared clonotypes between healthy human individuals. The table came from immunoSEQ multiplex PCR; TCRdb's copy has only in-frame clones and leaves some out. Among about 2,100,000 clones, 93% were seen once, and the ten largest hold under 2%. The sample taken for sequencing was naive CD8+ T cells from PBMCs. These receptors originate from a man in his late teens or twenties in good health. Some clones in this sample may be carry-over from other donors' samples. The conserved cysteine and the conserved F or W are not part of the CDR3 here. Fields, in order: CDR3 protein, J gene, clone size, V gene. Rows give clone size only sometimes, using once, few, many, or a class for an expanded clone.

cdr3_aa: ASSGPTVSGANVLT; j_call: TRBJ2-6; clone_size: NA; v_call: TRBV10-1
cdr3_aa: ASSLQTGGSDTQY; j_call: TRBJ2-3; clone_size: once; v_call: TRBV7-9
cdr3_aa: ASSFAGSGYEQY; j_call: TRBJ2-7; clone_size: NA; v_call: TRBV28
cdr3_aa: ASSVGGRDTEAF; j_call: TRBJ1-1; clone_size: NA; v_call: TRBV9
cdr3_aa: ASSPPVGGSSYEQY; j_call: TRBJ2-7; clone_size: NA; v_call: TRBV7-9
cdr3_aa: ASSLGRLPNSPLH; j_call: TRBJ1-6; clone_size: NA; v_call: TRBV7-9
cdr3_aa: ASSQGGTPYEQY; j_call: TRBJ2-7; clone_size: NA; v_call: TRBV4-1
cdr3_aa: ASSIVGGVDGSSYEQY; j_call: TRBJ2-7; clone_size: NA; v_call: TRBV5-6
cdr3_aa: ASSFDNEPGELF; j_call: TRBJ2-2; clone_size: NA; v_call: TRBV5-1
cdr3_aa: ASSRGGRTNQETQY; j_call: TRBJ2-5; clone_size: NA; v_call: TRBV7-9
cdr3_aa: ASSLLGGAGELF; j_call: TRBJ2-2; clone_size: NA; v_call: TRBV28
cdr3_aa: ASRSPKGYT; j_call: TRBJ1-2; clone_size: NA; v_call: TRBV27
cdr3_aa: ASSSPTGKNIQY; j_call: TRBJ2-4; clone_size: NA; v_call: TRBV28
cdr3_aa: ASILGQGYGYT; j_call: TRBJ1-2; clone_size: NA; v_call: TRBV2
cdr3_aa: ASSIIAGNYNEQF; j_call: TRBJ2-1; clone_size: NA; v_call: TRBV19
cdr3_aa: ASREGATGELF; j_call: TRBJ2-2; clone_size: NA; v_call: TRBV11-2
cdr3_aa: ASSQEVPGEGYEQY; j_call: TRBJ2-7; clone_size: NA; v_call: TRBV4-3
cdr3_aa: ASRQTIMNTEAF; j_call: TRBJ1-1; clone_size: NA; v_call: TRBV27
cdr3_aa: ASSFGDVAQYEQY; j_call: TRBJ2-7; clone_size: NA; v_call: TRBV28
cdr3_aa: ASSVGQGGMNTEAF; j_call: TRBJ1-1; clone_size: few; v_call: TRBV7-9
cdr3_aa: ASSGQRFQETQY; j_call: TRBJ2-5; clone_size: NA; v_call: TRBV19
cdr3_aa: ASSYWREIREKLF; j_call: TRBJ1-4; clone_size: NA; v_call: TRBV6-5
cdr3_aa: ASSVGGSRTDTQY; j_call: TRBJ2-3; clone_size: once; v_call: TRBV9
cdr3_aa: ASSLWTGVKNTEAF; j_call: TRBJ1-1; clone_size: NA; v_call: TRBV5-1
cdr3_aa: ASSRGHGRQNTEAF; j_call: TRBJ1-1; clone_size: NA; v_call: TRBV7-6
cdr3_aa: ASSPRGLRSDTQY; j_call: TRBJ2-3; clone_size: NA; v_call: TRBV27
cdr3_aa: ASRPKAGAGYEQY; j_call: TRBJ2-7; clone_size: NA; v_call: TRBV2
cdr3_aa: ASSLGRGLLSLYEQY; j_call: TRBJ2-7; clone_size: NA; v_call: TRBV11-3
cdr3_aa: ASSAGRGGTQY; j_call: TRBJ2-5; clone_size: NA; v_call: TRBV7-3
cdr3_aa: ASSSDGLAGESHNEQF; j_call: TRBJ2-1; clone_size: NA; v_call: TRBV5-1
cdr3_aa: ASSEDRVGETQY; j_call: TRBJ2-5; clone_size: NA; v_call: TRBV25-1
cdr3_aa: ASRQKGQSGEQF; j_call: TRBJ2-1; clone_size: NA; v_call: TRBV7-6
cdr3_aa: AGKNRDRDSPLH; j_call: TRBJ1-6; clone_size: NA; v_call: TRBV6-1
cdr3_aa: ASSLPGPANTGELF; j_call: TRBJ2-2; clone_size: few; v_call: TRBV5-5
cdr3_aa: ASIRFISNQPQH; j_call: TRBJ1-5; clone_size: NA; v_call: TRBV10-1
cdr3_aa: ASSLLGSEGGYT; j_call: TRBJ1-2; clone_size: NA; v_call: TRBV7-9